This T cell receptor (beta chain) was identified during a study of blood T cell repertoires in COVID-19. Study-level background: Researchers got acute and convalescent COVID-19 samples from the United States, Italy and Spain. Sources were T cells, B-cell-depleted T cells, or PBMCs; the material itself was cDNA or gDNA.

The CDR3 sequence is 13 residues long. Per the authors' pipeline: It was from reference gene primer amplification that nucleated cell counts were estimated. Libraries were prepared by immunoSEQ multiplex PCR; TCRdb keeps only in-frame clonotypes and omits some of them. V, J and clone size are taken as reported in that table, and D and trimming were inferred from the DNA itself. The data show 200,000 to 250,000 clones, about four fifths seen once. This clone was seen a handful of times. The receptor was isolated from a woman at least 80 years old with acute or convalescent COVID-19. Sequenced sample: peripheral blood. V and J are TRBV21-1 and TRBJ2-7; TRBD1 is the table's D call and was not checked against the DNA. TRBV21-1 is a recognized pseudogene. As DNA, the CDR3 is TGTGCCAGCAGCAAGACAGGGCCCTACGAGCAGTACTTC. This codes for CASSKTGPYEQYF.